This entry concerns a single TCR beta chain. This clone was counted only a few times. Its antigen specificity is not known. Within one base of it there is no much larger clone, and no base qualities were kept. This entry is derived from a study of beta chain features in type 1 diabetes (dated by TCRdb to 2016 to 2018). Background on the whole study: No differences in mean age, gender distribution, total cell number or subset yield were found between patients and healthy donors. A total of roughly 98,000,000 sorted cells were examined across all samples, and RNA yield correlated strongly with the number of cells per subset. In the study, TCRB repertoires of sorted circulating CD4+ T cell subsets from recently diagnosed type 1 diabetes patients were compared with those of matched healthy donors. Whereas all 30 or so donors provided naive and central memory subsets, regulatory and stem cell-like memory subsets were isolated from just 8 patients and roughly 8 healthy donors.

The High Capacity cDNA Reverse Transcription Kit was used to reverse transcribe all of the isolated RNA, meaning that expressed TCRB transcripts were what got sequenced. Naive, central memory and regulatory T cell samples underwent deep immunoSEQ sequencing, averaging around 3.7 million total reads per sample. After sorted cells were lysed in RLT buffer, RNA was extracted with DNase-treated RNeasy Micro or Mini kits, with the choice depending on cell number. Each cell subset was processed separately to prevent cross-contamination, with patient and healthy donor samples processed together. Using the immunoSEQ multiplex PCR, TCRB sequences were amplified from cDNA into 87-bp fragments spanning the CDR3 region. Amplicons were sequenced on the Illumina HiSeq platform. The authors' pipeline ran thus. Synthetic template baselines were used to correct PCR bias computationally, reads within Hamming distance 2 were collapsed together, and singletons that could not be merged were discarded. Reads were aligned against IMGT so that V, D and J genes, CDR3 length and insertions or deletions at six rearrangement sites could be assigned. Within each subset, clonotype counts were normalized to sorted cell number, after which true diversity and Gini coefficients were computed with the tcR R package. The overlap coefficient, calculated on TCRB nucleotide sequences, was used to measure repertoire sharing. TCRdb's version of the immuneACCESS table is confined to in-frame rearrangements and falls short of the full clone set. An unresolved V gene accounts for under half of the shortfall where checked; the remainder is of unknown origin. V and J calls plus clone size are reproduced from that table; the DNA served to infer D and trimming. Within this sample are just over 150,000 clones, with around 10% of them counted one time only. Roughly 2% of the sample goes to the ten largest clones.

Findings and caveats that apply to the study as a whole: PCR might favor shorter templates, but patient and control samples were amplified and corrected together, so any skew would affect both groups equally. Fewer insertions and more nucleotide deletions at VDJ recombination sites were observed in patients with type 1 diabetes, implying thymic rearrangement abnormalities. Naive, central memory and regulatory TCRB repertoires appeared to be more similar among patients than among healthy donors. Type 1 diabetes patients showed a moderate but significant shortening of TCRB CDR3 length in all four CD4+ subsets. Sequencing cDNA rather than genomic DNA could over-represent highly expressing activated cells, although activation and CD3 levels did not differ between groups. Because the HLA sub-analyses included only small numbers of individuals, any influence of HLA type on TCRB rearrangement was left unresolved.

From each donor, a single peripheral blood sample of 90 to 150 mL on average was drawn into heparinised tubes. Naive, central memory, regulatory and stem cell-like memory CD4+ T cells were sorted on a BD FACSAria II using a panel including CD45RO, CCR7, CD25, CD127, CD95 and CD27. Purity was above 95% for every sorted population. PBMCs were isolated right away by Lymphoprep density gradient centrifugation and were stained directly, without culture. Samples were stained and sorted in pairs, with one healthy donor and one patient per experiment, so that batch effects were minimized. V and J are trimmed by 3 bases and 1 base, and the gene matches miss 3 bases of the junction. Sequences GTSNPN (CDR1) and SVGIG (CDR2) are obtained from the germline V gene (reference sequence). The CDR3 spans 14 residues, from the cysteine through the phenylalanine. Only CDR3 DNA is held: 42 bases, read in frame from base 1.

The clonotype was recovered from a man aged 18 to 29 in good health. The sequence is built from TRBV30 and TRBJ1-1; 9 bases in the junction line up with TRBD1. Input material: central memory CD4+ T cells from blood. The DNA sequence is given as TGTGCCTGGAGCGAGGACAGGGGGAACACTGAAGCTTTCTTT. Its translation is CAWSEDRGNTEAFF.